One and the same sample provided the 21 T cell receptor beta chains below, sequenced in a study of T cell responses to AZD1222 COVID-19 vaccine. Sequenced by immunoSEQ multiplex PCR; TCRdb stores in-frame clones only, minus some. The data contain over 85,000 clones, 70% to 90% of them singletons. The source material was peripheral blood, sampled 28 days after the second AZD1222 dose. The receptors derive from an adult who received the AZD1222 COVID-19 vaccine.

V and J are TRBV19 and TRBJ2-2, with TRBD2 as a possible D gene (6 bases). The CDR3 length is 15 residues. Per germline, CDR1 LNHDA and CDR2 SQIVND (reference sequence). The germline V and J ends were trimmed by 4 bases and 0 bases, with 9 bases remaining between them. In DNA, the CDR3 is TGTGCCAGTAGTAGCGGGGCTGCGAACACCGGGGAGCTGTTTTTT. The encoded protein is CASSSGAANTGELFF.

The chain is built from TRBV7-9 and TRBJ1-1, with D hard to call. Germline V gene lookup returns CDR1 SEHNR and CDR2 FQNEAQ (reference sequence). The CDR3 has 13 residues. V lost 4 bases and J lost 4, with 10 bases in between. Here the CDR3 DNA reads TGTGCCAGCAGCTCGTTTACGGTCACTGAAGCTTTCTTT. Amino acids: CASSSFTVTEAFF.

The J gene is TRBJ2-1, the V gene TRBV7-2; unclear D gene. With 0 bases removed from V and 4 bases from J, the gap between germline ends came to 10 bases. The CDR3 spans 15 residues. The germline gives CDR1 SGHTA, CDR2 FQGNSA. CDR3 DNA: TGTGCCAGCAGCTTAGCGCGGACGGCGTACAATGAGCAGTTCTTC. Amino acid sequence: CASSLARTAYNEQFF.

This clone occurred once. The V and J genes are TRBV10-3 and TRBJ1-1; D gene ambiguous. The CDR3 spans 14 residues. The V and J ends lost 3 bases and 5 bases respectively, with 13 bases between them. Germline loops: CDR1 ENHRY, CDR2 SYGVKD. The CDR3 reads CAISDDTRRTEAFF. The CDR3 bases are TGTGCCATCAGTGATGACACCCGGCGAACTGAAGCTTTCTTT.

The CDR3, as DNA: TGTGCCAGTAGTATACAGCGGGAGTCGGACAATGAGCAGTTCTTC. Protein: CASSIQRESDNEQFF. The genes are TRBV19 and TRBJ2-1; TRBD2 matches at 8 bases. From germline, CDR1 is LNHDA and CDR2 SQIVND (reference sequence). V dropped 2 bases and J dropped 5; count of bases not matched to a gene: 5. The CDR3 extends over 15 amino acids.

This clone showed up just once. V gene TRBV19 combines with J gene TRBJ2-1, with 10 bases matching TRBD2. Losses at the gene ends were 5 bases for V and 4 bases for J; bases not matched to a gene: 8. The CDR3 extends over 16 amino acids. Germline values: CDR1 LNHDA, CDR2 SQIVND (reference sequence). The DNA for the CDR3 is TGTGCCAGTAGTCGGAGCCCTAGCGGGGGATACAATGAGCAGTTCTTC. This gives the protein CASSRSPSGGYNEQFF.

The CDR3 DNA is TGTGCCAGCAGCTCGACGGAGAGCACTGAAGCTTTCTTT. This gives the protein CASSSTESTEAFF. The rearrangement links TRBV7-6 to TRBJ1-1; no clear D gene. V lost 4 bases and J 4 bases, leaving 10 bases between the germline ends. Per the germline V gene, CDR1 is SGHVS and CDR2 is FNYEAQ. CDR3 length: 13 amino acids. Using reference TRBV7-6 and TRBJ1-1 for the parts outside the CDR3, the full variable domain is GAGVSQSPRYKVTKRGQDVALRCDPISGHVSLYWYRQALGQGPEFLTYFNYEAQQDKSGLPNDRFSAERPEGSISTLTIQRTEQRDSAMYRCASSSTESTEAFFGQGTRLTVV.

The V gene is TRBV6-5, the J gene TRBJ1-2, with TRBD1 matching over 7 bases. This CDR3 is 13 amino acids long. The germline CDR1 and CDR2 sequences are MNHEY and SVGAGI. J lost 8 bases, V lost 6 bases, and 9 bases had no gene match. CDR3 residues: CASSKTGSGGYTF. CDR3 sequence (DNA): TGTGCCAGCAGCAAGACAGGGAGCGGAGGCTACACCTTC.

The V call is TRBV7-8, the J call TRBJ1-1, with D tentatively TRBD1 (5 bases). Trimming took 7 bases from V and 6 from J, leaving 15 bases between them. Germline assignment: CDR1 SGHVS and CDR2 FQNEAQ. The CDR3 length is 13 residues. The DNA of the CDR3 is TGTGCCAGCACCCTAGCGGGCAGGGCTGAAGCTTTCTTT. Its translation is CASTLAGRAEAFF.

This sequence joins TRBV3-1 (or the pseudogene TRBV3-2) and TRBJ1-4, with 7 positions matching TRBD1. The CDR3 extends over 18 amino acids. CDR1 is LGHDT, CDR2 YNNKEL, per germline (reference sequence). V shed 4 bases, J shed 4 bases, and the junction held 15 bases outside the gene matches. Here the CDR3 reads CASSPGTVVRPGNEKLFF. DNA of the CDR3: TGTGCCAGCAGCCCCGGGACAGTGGTACGACCAGGTAATGAAAAACTGTTTTTT.

V is TRBV9 and J is TRBJ2-3; 12 nucleotides align to TRBD2. The germline V gene encodes CDR1 SGDLS and CDR2 YYNGEE. Losses at the gene ends were 4 bases for V and 0 bases for J; bases not matched to a gene: 15. The CDR3 contains 20 residues. The CDR3 sequence is CASSSSGLAGPPASTDTQYF. The CDR3 nucleotides read TGTGCCAGCAGCTCGTCGGGACTAGCGGGCCCTCCGGCTAGCACAGATACGCAGTATTTT.

The gene calls are TRBV19 and TRBJ1-1; D perhaps matches TRBD1 (6 bases). Trimming pared 6 bases from V and 4 bases from J, leaving 12 bases between. The CDR3 runs 13 residues. Germline V gene sequence: CDR1 LNHDA, CDR2 SQIVND (reference sequence). The CDR3 region is CASRRGSGTEAFF. The CDR3 region has the DNA TGTGCCAGTAGAAGGGGGTCGGGCACTGAAGCTTTCTTT.

V usage is TRBV19 and J usage is TRBJ2-1; 14 nucleotides agree with TRBD2. J lost 0 bases, V lost 7 bases, and 11 bases had no gene match. CDR3 size: 19 residues. Germline CDR1 and CDR2: LNHDA and SQIVND (reference sequence). CDR3 region: CASIPSPGLAGVSYNEQFF. CDR3 sequence (DNA): TGTGCCAGTATCCCCTCCCCGGGACTAGCGGGAGTCTCCTACAATGAGCAGTTCTTC.

V gene TRBV5-1 combines with J gene TRBJ1-5, with D perhaps TRBD1 (6 bases). V was clipped by 2 bases and J by 8 bases, with 17 bases between them. This CDR3 has 15 residues. The germline CDR1 and CDR2 sequences are SGHRS and YFSETQ. The CDR3 loop reads CASSFRGGVPEPQHF. The CDR3 DNA follows: TGCGCCAGCAGCTTCAGAGGGGGGGTCCCTGAGCCCCAGCATTTT. Together with reference TRBV5-1 and TRBJ1-5, the CDR3 gives the full variable domain: KAGVTQTPRYLIKTRGQQVTLSCSPISGHRSVSWYQQTPGQGLQFLFEYFSETQRNKGNFPGRFSGRQFSNSRSEMNVSTLELGDSALYLCASSFRGGVPEPQHFGDGTRLSIL.

The V and J genes are TRBV5-1 and TRBJ2-2; no definite D call. Trimming stripped 4 bases from V and 1 base from J, with 8 bases between. Germline CDR1 SGHRS, CDR2 YFSETQ. The CDR3 sequence is 14 residues long. In DNA form, the CDR3 reads TGCGCCAGCAGCCCGGCTCAGAACACCGGGGAGCTGTTTTTT. It codes for CASSPAQNTGELFF.

The chain recombines TRBV2 with TRBJ1-2; 10 bases fit TRBD1. Germline CDR1 and CDR2: SNHLY and FYNNEI. Trimming cost V 7 bases and J 13 bases; bases outside gene matches: 15. CDR3 size: 14 residues. This CDR3 reads CASTPTRQGAAITF. CDR3 coding DNA: TGTGCCAGCACCCCGACCCGACAGGGGGCGGCTATCACCTTC.

The chain has TRBV29-1 and TRBJ2-2, with TRBD1 identical over 9 bases. Per germline, CDR1 SQVTM and CDR2 ANQGSEA. With 7 bases clipped from V and 0 bases from J, the junction kept 3 bases outside the gene matches. This CDR3 is 14 amino acids long. This chain's CDR3 is CSARQGANTGELFF. CDR3 nucleotide sequence: TGCAGCGCCCGACAGGGGGCGAACACCGGGGAGCTGTTTTTT.

This chain connects TRBV2 to TRBJ2-1; tentative D call: TRBD2 (5 bases). Germline loops: CDR1 SNHLY, CDR2 FYNNEI. Deletions cut 2 bases from V and 0 bases from J, with 14 bases between. The CDR3 has 17 residues. The CDR3 DNA follows: TGTGCCAGCAGTGAAACTCCCCTAGCAGTCTCCTACAATGAGCAGTTCTTC. Translating it yields CASSETPLAVSYNEQFF.

V usage is TRBV10-3 and J usage is TRBJ2-3, with TRBD1 identical over 8 bases. V was pared by 6 bases and J by 0 bases, with 5 bases of the junction left unmatched. The CDR3 sequence is 15 residues long. CDR1 is ENHRY, CDR2 SYGVKD, per germline. CDR3 nucleotide sequence: TGTGCCATCAGAAGTGACAGGGGTAGCACAGATACGCAGTATTTT. Amino acids: CAIRSDRGSTDTQYF.

This clone has just one count. The V call is TRBV28, the J call TRBJ1-4; D perhaps matches TRBD1 (5 bases). Per the germline V gene, CDR1 is MDHEN and CDR2 is SYDVKM. V was trimmed by 1 base and J by 5 bases, leaving 11 bases between them. CDR3 length equals 15 residues. This chain's CDR3 is CASSLSSGPNEKLFF. CDR3 coding DNA: TGTGCCAGCAGTTTATCCTCGGGGCCAAATGAAAAACTGTTTTTT.

This clone is a singleton in its sample. CDR3 nucleotide sequence: TGTGCCAGCAGCCCCCGGGGGCAGGGGGTTTATGGCTACACCTTC. Protein sequence: CASSPRGQGVYGYTF. J is TRBJ1-2 and V is TRBV7-9, with 7 bases aligning to TRBD1. This CDR3 is built from 15 residues. Germline V gene sequence: CDR1 SEHNR, CDR2 FQNEAQ (reference sequence). V was clipped by 5 bases and J by 5 bases; unmatched bases: 11.